Following are 5 T cell receptor beta chains from one sample sequenced in a study of T cells in Graves' hyperthyroidism and ophthalmopathy. What was amplified from RNA transcripts were TCR beta CDR3 regions. The HTBI primer set was used in a first-round RT-PCR of the TCR CDR3. One entry per CDR3 protein results from TCRdb running MiXCR on the multiplex PCR reads. This table has 400,000 to 500,000 distinct CDR3 sequences, approximately 15% appearing once. The sequenced sample consisted of blood. The receptor source for this set is a man in his late teens or twenties with Graves' ophthalmopathy.

Ten or more counts support this clonotype. The chain carries TRBV3-1 and TRBJ1-1; D not resolved. CDR3 length equals 10 residues. V lost 3 bases and J 8 bases, leaving 4 bases between the germline ends. Germline CDR1 and CDR2: LGHDT and YNNKEL (reference sequence). For the CDR3, the DNA is TGTGCCAGCAGCCAGGAAGAAGCTTTCTTT. The encoded protein is CASSQEEAFF.

This clonotype was seen repeatedly, ten times or more. The V call is TRBV20-1, the J call TRBJ1-1; D is uncertain. Germline values: CDR1 DFQATT, CDR2 SNEGSKA (reference sequence). V was trimmed by 0 bases and J by 3 bases, leaving 8 bases between them. The CDR3 has 13 residues. The CDR3 reads CSARDVLYTEAFF. As DNA, the CDR3 is TGCAGTGCTAGAGATGTACTGTACACTGAAGCTTTCTTT.

This clonotype was seen repeatedly, ten times or more. V is TRBV2 and J is TRBJ1-5; unclear D gene. V was cut by 4 bases and J by 4 bases, with 5 bases left in between. The CDR3 covers 12 residues. The germline V gene encodes CDR1 SNHLY and CDR2 FYNNEI. The CDR3 sequence: CASSGQNQPQHF. Here the CDR3 DNA reads TGTGCCAGCAGTGGGCAGAATCAGCCCCAGCATTTT. The full variable domain, its missing parts supplied by reference TRBV2 and TRBJ1-5, is EPEVTQTPSHQVTQMGQEVILRCVPISNHLYFYWYRQILGQKVEFLVSFYNNEISEKSEIFDDQFSVERPDGSNFTLKIRSTKLEDSAMYFCASSGQNQPQHFGDGTRLSIL.

This clonotype has at least ten counts. An end of the junction does not agree with germline; a read error may underlie this. This chain joins TRBV7-7 and TRBJ2-3; 9 nucleotides agree with TRBD2. Germline V gives CDR1 SSHAT, CDR2 FNYEAQ (reference sequence). The CDR3 runs to 22 residues. Here the CDR3 DNA reads TGTGCTAGCAGCTTAGAAGCCCCACCGCGGGAGGGCTTACTATTTCGCACAGATACGCAGTATTTT. It yields the protein CASSLEAPPREGLLFRTDTQYF.

This clonotype was found once. This sequence joins TRBV2 and TRBJ2-1, with 12 bases fitting TRBD2. In germline, CDR1 is SNHLY, CDR2 FYNNEI. The ends lost 11 bases at V and 9 bases at J; junction bases unmatched: 8. This CDR3 region has 13 residues. CDR3 residues: CAGRGLAGGEQFF. CDR3 DNA: TGTGCCGGCCGGGGACTAGCGGGCGGTGAGCAGTTCTTC. The whole variable domain, remainder taken from reference TRBV2 and TRBJ2-1, is EPEVTQTPSHQVTQMGQEVILRCVPISNHLYFYWYRQILGQKVEFLVSFYNNEISEKSEIFDDQFSVERPDGSNFTLKIRSTKLEDSAMYFCAGRGLAGGEQFFGPGTRLTVL.